This TCR beta chain is from a study of blood T cell repertoires in COVID-19. Study-level background: Sources were T cells, B-cell-depleted T cells, or PBMCs; the material itself was cDNA or gDNA.

The repertoire was sequenced with immunoSEQ multiplex PCR; TCRdb's copy has only in-frame clones and lacks some. The profile shows about 89,000 clones, roughly 80% of them singletons. The trim removed 2 bases at V and 4 bases at J, leaving 6 bases unmatched. The CDR3 has 16 amino acids. Looked up from germline, CDR1 is KGHSH and CDR2 is LQKENI. V usage is TRBV18 and J usage is TRBJ2-5; TRBD2 agrees at 11 bases. The TCR comes from a human donor in a cohort sampled during active COVID-19. Sample: peripheral blood. CDR3 amino acids: CASSPIAGGPRETQYF. The CDR3 DNA reads TGTGCCAGCTCACCAATAGCGGGAGGGCCTCGAGAGACCCAGTACTTC. Variable domain in full (rest from reference TRBV18 and TRBJ2-5): NAGVMQNPRHLVRRRGQEARLRCSPMKGHSHVYWYRQLPEEGLKFMVYLQKENIIDESGMPKERFSAEFPKEGPSILRIQQVVRGDSAAYFCASSPIAGGPRETQYFGPGTRLLVL.